Following are 17 T cell receptor beta chains from one sample sequenced in a study of cytomegalovirus exposure and HLA in healthy donors. Data came from immunoSEQ multiplex PCR; TCRdb stores just in-frame clones and leaves some out. The table has around 71,000 clones, approximately 93% seen once. The material sequenced was PBMCs. The receptors here all came from a young man in good health and CMV-seropositive.

The chain has TRBV5-1 and TRBJ1-5; the D gene is possibly TRBD1 (6 bases). The CDR3 spans 13 residues. Looked up from germline, CDR1 is SGHRS and CDR2 is YFSETQ. The V end lost 9 bases, the J end lost 4 bases, and 14 bases lay between the germline ends. The CDR3 loop is CAIMGGPNQPQHF. The DNA for the CDR3 is TGCGCCATTATGGGGGGGCCTAATCAGCCCCAGCATTTT.

This chain links TRBV2 with TRBJ2-5, with D unresolved. CDR1 and CDR2 (germline): SNHLY, FYNNEI. V shed 8 bases and J shed 5 bases, with 12 bases lying between them. The CDR3 spans 12 residues. CDR3 residues: CASGYSEETQYF. The CDR3 DNA is TGTGCCAGCGGCTACAGTGAGGAGACCCAGTACTTC. Combining the CDR3 with reference TRBV2 and TRBJ2-5 gives the whole variable domain EPEVTQTPSHQVTQMGQEVILRCVPISNHLYFYWYRQILGQKVEFLVSFYNNEISEKSEIFDDQFSVERPDGSNFTLKIRSTKLEDSAMYFCASGYSEETQYFGPGTRLLVL.

The rearrangement joins TRBV2 to TRBJ1-2; D not certain. V was clipped by 11 bases and J by 0 bases, with 7 bases between them. The CDR3 is 11 amino acids. Germline V gene sequence: CDR1 SNHLY, CDR2 FYNNEI. CDR3 amino acids: CAGRANYGYTF. CDR3 bases: TGTGCCGGCCGGGCTAACTATGGCTACACCTTC.

The table lists this clone with a few counts. The chain has TRBV7-9 and TRBJ1-6, with 7 bases matching TRBD1. The CDR3 totals 17 residues. CDR1 is SEHNR, CDR2 FQNEAQ, per germline (reference sequence). The J segment lost 6 bases and the V segment lost 1 base, leaving 9 bases of the junction unmatched. CDR3 sequence (DNA): TGTGCCAGCAGCTTAGGGGACTCCCGGGACAGTAATTCACCCCTCCACTTT. This codes for CASSLGDSRDSNSPLHF.

The CDR3 reads CASMKQGQEKLFF. The CDR3 nucleotides read TGTGCCAGCATGAAACAGGGCCAGGAAAAACTGTTTTTT. This sequence joins TRBV6-5 and TRBJ1-4, with a tentative D call TRBD1 (6 bases). V lost 7 bases to trimming and J lost 8 bases, with 14 bases between them. Germline CDR1 reads MNHEY; CDR2 reads SVGAGI. The length of the CDR3 is 13 residues.

V gene TRBV6-6 combines with J gene TRBJ1-4; D is unresolved. Germline V gene sequence: CDR1 MNHNY, CDR2 SVGAGI (reference sequence). The CDR3 length is 13 residues. V was trimmed by 3 bases and J by 4 bases, leaving 6 bases between them. The CDR3 DNA follows: TGTGCCAGCAGTTATCGTTATAATGAAAAACTGTTTTTT. Translated, it gives CASSYRYNEKLFF.

The chain uses TRBV5-1 and TRBJ2-3; D remains unclear. The CDR3 has 14 residues. The V end was cut by 2 bases, the J end by 5 bases, with 12 bases between. Germline V gene sequence: CDR1 SGHRS, CDR2 YFSETQ. CDR3 sequence: CASSFGPTGDTQYF. The CDR3 nucleotides read TGCGCCAGCAGCTTTGGGCCCACTGGAGATACGCAGTATTTT.

V usage is TRBV7-3 and J usage is TRBJ2-1, with 7 bases matching TRBD1. V shed 4 bases, J shed 6 bases, and the junction held 9 bases outside the gene matches. The CDR3 is made up of 15 amino acids. CDR1 and CDR2 (germline): SGHTA, FQGTGA. CDR3 DNA: TGTGCCAGCAGCTCACAGGGGAGCTTTACCAATGAGCAGTTCTTC. It specifies CASSSQGSFTNEQFF. The full variable domain, in which reference TRBV7-3 and TRBJ2-1 provide the parts outside the CDR3, is GAGVSQTPSNKVTEKGKYVELRCDPISGHTALYWYRQSLGQGPEFLIYFQGTGAADDSGLPNDRFFAVRPEGSVSTLKIQRTERGDSAVYLCASSSQGSFTNEQFFGPGTRLTVL.

The V gene is TRBV2, the J gene TRBJ2-1; 9 bases agree with TRBD2. Germline loops: CDR1 SNHLY, CDR2 FYNNEI. This CDR3 has 14 residues. V trimming: 7 bases; J trimming: 6 bases; junction bases outside the gene matches: 7. The chain's CDR3 is CASTITTSGNEQFF. CDR3 DNA: TGTGCCAGCACAATTACGACTAGCGGCAATGAGCAGTTCTTC. The full variable domain, completed using reference TRBV2 and TRBJ2-1, is EPEVTQTPSHQVTQMGQEVILRCVPISNHLYFYWYRQILGQKVEFLVSFYNNEISEKSEIFDDQFSVERPDGSNFTLKIRSTKLEDSAMYFCASTITTSGNEQFFGPGTRLTVL.

As concerns this clone: The conserved closing phenylalanine or tryptophan is absent in this CDR3, likely reflecting a read error. The DNA is omitted, as the CDR3 cannot be located on it reliably, and the CDR3 follows TCRdb's listing. The chain uses TRBV6-7 and TRBJ2-3; the table's D call, TRBD2, was not checked against the DNA. TRBV6-7 belongs to the ORF category, with a function that is uncertain. A total of 13 residues make up the CDR3, ends included. CDR3 loop: CASSYSALAGPQV.

This sequence joins TRBV6-6 and TRBJ2-5; 7 nucleotides agree with TRBD1. The germline V gene encodes CDR1 MNHNY and CDR2 SVGAGI (reference sequence). V shed 7 bases, J shed 5 bases, and the junction held 7 bases outside the gene matches. This CDR3 is built from 13 residues. CDR3 loop: CASTTGAGETQYF. In nucleotides, the CDR3 is TGTGCCAGCACCACAGGGGCCGGGGAGACCCAGTACTTC.

The gene calls are TRBV19 and TRBJ2-7; 7 bases are shared with TRBD1. The V segment lost 5 bases and the J segment 2 bases; nucleotides outside the gene matches: 15. This CDR3 is built from 17 residues. CDR1 is LNHDA and CDR2 is SQIVND in the germline V gene (reference sequence). The chain's CDR3 is CASSLRDGTVPPYEQYF. The CDR3 DNA is TGTGCCAGTAGTCTAAGGGATGGGACAGTTCCTCCCTACGAGCAGTACTTC.

The J gene is TRBJ1-2, the V gene TRBV28; TRBD1 might be the D (6 bases). CDR3 size: 14 residues. Germline loops: CDR1 MDHEN, CDR2 SYDVKM. The V end lost 5 bases, the J end lost 4 bases, and 14 bases lay between the germline ends. The CDR3 DNA reads as TGTGCCAGCAGTCCTGCCGGGACAAGCTATGGCTACACCTTC. Amino acid sequence: CASSPAGTSYGYTF.

This chain joins TRBV6-1 and TRBJ2-3, with 8 bases identical to TRBD2. The CDR3 totals 14 residues. The germline CDR1 and CDR2 sequences are MNHNS and SASEGT. V dropped 6 bases and J dropped 6; count of bases not matched to a gene: 8. This CDR3 reads CASSGVGGADTQYF. The CDR3 coding sequence is TGTGCCAGCAGCGGGGTCGGGGGGGCGGATACGCAGTATTTT.

This clone was counted a single time. CDR3 sequence reads: CASSYGAEYGYTF. The CDR3 nucleotides read TGTGCCAGCAGTTACGGGGCGGAGTATGGCTACACCTTC. This chain joins TRBV6-5 and TRBJ1-2, with D possibly being TRBD1 (5 bases). V was trimmed by 2 bases and J by 5 bases, leaving 9 bases between them. This CDR3 region has 13 residues. Germline CDR1 and CDR2: MNHEY and SVGAGI.

This chain links TRBV28 with TRBJ2-7; D not resolved. The CDR3 covers 16 residues. Germline V gene lookup returns CDR1 MDHEN and CDR2 SYDVKM. Trimming left V 5 bases short and J 0 bases short, with 17 bases between. The CDR3 loop is CASSPTTPASSYEQYF. The CDR3 DNA is TGTGCCAGCAGTCCGACGACTCCAGCAAGCTCCTACGAGCAGTACTTC.

In its sample, this clone was seen once. The chain employs TRBV6-1 and TRBJ2-7, with 9 positions matching TRBD1. The length of the CDR3 is 13 residues. Germline CDR1 and CDR2: MNHNS and SASEGT. V lost 11 bases and J lost 3; bases outside the gene matches: 8. In DNA form, the CDR3 reads TGTGCCGGAACCGGGACAGGGTTCTACGAGCAGTACTTC. Its protein product is CAGTGTGFYEQYF.